This T cell receptor beta chain was documented in a study of glioma-infiltrating T cells after dendritic cell vaccination. Method: immunoSEQ multiplex PCR; TCRdb's copy keeps in-frame clones and lacks some. The sample carries 80,000 to 95,000 clones, over 65% recorded once. V lost 4 bases and J lost 10, with 11 bases in between. This CDR3 has 11 amino acids. In germline, CDR1 is SGHNT, CDR2 YYREEE (reference sequence). The receptor comes from a human donor with glioblastoma. V usage is TRBV5-4 and J usage is TRBJ2-5; the D gene is possibly TRBD1 (5 bases). This specimen was blood, taken before dendritic cell vaccination. CDR3 sequence: CASSVQGRQYF. The CDR3 DNA follows: TGTGCCAGCAGCGTGCAGGGTCGCCAGTACTTC.